This TCR beta chain was found in a study of read filtering for tumor transcriptome and immune sequencing. In the study overall: IR-seq gave about 3.5 to 10.27 million TCR reads per sample; RNA-seq gave roughly 80 to 1,300.

This clonotype was counted many times. The antigen remains undetermined. Study outcomes and limitations: Sorted CD138-negative bone marrow cells were not purified T cells.

Bone marrow was sampled from every patient at the time of active disease. Molecular barcoded adaptors covering alpha/delta and beta/gamma chains were used on approximately 400 ng RNA. Each CDR3 protein gets one entry after TCRdb re-called the reads with MiXCR. Seen here are around 50,000 distinct CDR3 sequences, about 12% observed once, and the top ten hold approximately 16%. The clonotype comes from a donor at least 40 years old with multiple myeloma. What was sequenced was a population of CD138-negative cells sorted from bone marrow.

CDR3 nucleotides: TGCGCCAGCAGCTTACTAGCGGGGGGCGTAGATGAGCAGTTCTTC. Residues: CASSLLAGGVDEQFF. The J gene is TRBJ2-1, the V gene TRBV5-1; TRBD2 matches 12 bases. V gave up 2 bases and J gave up 8 bases; unmatched junction bases: 5. The CDR3 consists of 15 residues. Germline values: CDR1 SGHRS, CDR2 YFSETQ.